A selection of T cell receptor beta chains follows, all from one sample in a study of cytomegalovirus exposure and HLA in healthy donors. Libraries were prepared by immunoSEQ multiplex PCR; TCRdb keeps only in-frame clonotypes and omits some of them. This specimen shows approximately 140,000 clones; the ten leading clones hold less than 3.5%. The specimen was PBMCs. The receptors originated from a man aged 40-55 years in good health and CMV-seronegative. The CDR3 runs from the conserved cysteine through the conserved F or W. Fields, in order: V gene, CDR3 length, J gene, CDR3 protein.

V gene: TRBV28; CDR3 length: 20; J gene: TRBJ2-3; CDR3 protein: CASSQTLGGIVPLSTDTQYF
V gene: TRBV7-6; CDR3 length: 15; J gene: TRBJ2-2; CDR3 protein: CASSLAQINTGELFF
V gene: TRBV5-4; CDR3 length: 16; J gene: TRBJ1-4; CDR3 protein: CASSSSSGATNEKLFF
V gene: TRBV5-1; CDR3 length: 15; J gene: TRBJ2-3; CDR3 protein: CASSWTGVAADTQYF
V gene: TRBV19; CDR3 length: 15; J gene: TRBJ2-2; CDR3 protein: CASSSGSQITGELFF
V gene: TRBV6-6; CDR3 length: 16; J gene: TRBJ1-1; CDR3 protein: CASSHRDRVGDTEAFF
V gene: TRBV2; CDR3 length: 14; J gene: TRBJ1-1; CDR3 protein: CASSRDRVNTEAFF
V gene: TRBV7-3; CDR3 length: 15; J gene: TRBJ2-3; CDR3 protein: CASSAGLAGPGGQYF
V gene: TRBV5-8; CDR3 length: 11; J gene: TRBJ1-4; CDR3 protein: CASSLEGIGFF
V gene: TRBV7-9; CDR3 length: 13; J gene: TRBJ2-3; CDR3 protein: CASGSAGVDTQYF
V gene: TRBV10-3; CDR3 length: 14; J gene: TRBJ2-5; CDR3 protein: CAIKAGTGEETQYF
V gene: TRBV5-1; CDR3 length: 16; J gene: TRBJ1-3; CDR3 protein: CASSLMARETGNTIYF
V gene: TRBV6-1; CDR3 length: 15; J gene: TRBJ2-3; CDR3 protein: CASSRTTGMRDTQYF
V gene: TRBV7-9; CDR3 length: 14; J gene: TRBJ1-6; CDR3 protein: CASSVGTGNSPLHF
V gene: TRBV5-4; CDR3 length: 15; J gene: TRBJ1-6; CDR3 protein: CASSLGAGMNSPLHF
V gene: TRBV4-3; CDR3 length: 15; J gene: TRBJ1-1; CDR3 protein: CASSQVDRGNTEAFF
V gene: TRBV6-6; CDR3 length: 15; J gene: TRBJ2-2; CDR3 protein: CASSQGGGNTGELFF
V gene: TRBV7-6; CDR3 length: 14; J gene: TRBJ1-1; CDR3 protein: CASSLVRGNTEAFF
V gene: TRBV5-6; CDR3 length: 16; J gene: TRBJ1-6; CDR3 protein: CASRFTGGNYNSPLHF
V gene: TRBV28; CDR3 length: 15; J gene: TRBJ2-7; CDR3 protein: CASSISGGELAGQYF
V gene: TRBV10-3; CDR3 length: 11; J gene: TRBJ1-3; CDR3 protein: CAISDRRPIYF
V gene: TRBV12-5; CDR3 length: 15; J gene: TRBJ2-1; CDR3 protein: CASGLRAGGLNEQFF
V gene: TRBV7-8; CDR3 length: 14; J gene: TRBJ2-3; CDR3 protein: CASSLEVVQIAQYF
V gene: TRBV18; CDR3 length: 14; J gene: TRBJ2-3; CDR3 protein: CASSPTGQGDTQYF
V gene: TRBV6-5; CDR3 length: 15; J gene: TRBJ2-3; CDR3 protein: CASSYTSGHTDTQYF
V gene: TRBV5-4; CDR3 length: 15; J gene: TRBJ1-5; CDR3 protein: CASSLGPEEHQPQHF
V gene: TRBV5-6; CDR3 length: 15; J gene: TRBJ2-4; CDR3 protein: CASSRPEVAKNIQYF
V gene: TRBV7-3; CDR3 length: 15; J gene: TRBJ2-7; CDR3 protein: CASSPNAGQGYEQYF
V gene: TRBV9; CDR3 length: 15; J gene: TRBJ2-7; CDR3 protein: CASSGTAATFYEQYF
V gene: TRBV2; CDR3 length: 14; J gene: TRBJ1-2; CDR3 protein: CASSVRQGNYGYTF
V gene: TRBV2; CDR3 length: 11; J gene: TRBJ1-2; CDR3 protein: CASSYFSGYTF
V gene: TRBV5-6; CDR3 length: 14; J gene: TRBJ2-3; CDR3 protein: CASSPGTSGDTQYF
V gene: TRBV15; CDR3 length: 14; J gene: TRBJ1-1; CDR3 protein: CATSRQGVIAEAFF
V gene: TRBV5-1; CDR3 length: 18; J gene: TRBJ2-1; CDR3 protein: CASSVDGTSGGPYNEQFF
V gene: TRBV19; CDR3 length: 15; J gene: TRBJ1-1; CDR3 protein: CASSISPGGNTEAFF
V gene: TRBV7-2; CDR3 length: 17; J gene: TRBJ1-2; CDR3 protein: CASSSILNRVRLEGYTF
V gene: TRBV28; CDR3 length: 14; J gene: TRBJ2-7; CDR3 protein: CASSFGRGGLRQYF
V gene: TRBV18; CDR3 length: 16; J gene: TRBJ2-6; CDR3 protein: CASSPLRDSGANVLTF
V gene: TRBV7-2; CDR3 length: 15; J gene: TRBJ2-1; CDR3 protein: CASSFHRGRINEQFF
V gene: TRBV9; CDR3 length: 16; J gene: TRBJ2-1; CDR3 protein: CASSVTGTGGYNEQFF
V gene: TRBV25-1; CDR3 length: 16; J gene: TRBJ2-3; CDR3 protein: CASSGGGPSSTDTQYF
V gene: TRBV9; CDR3 length: 16; J gene: TRBJ2-3; CDR3 protein: CASSVAGRGITDTQYF
V gene: TRBV7-2; CDR3 length: 15; J gene: TRBJ1-6; CDR3 protein: CASSLRGTSNSPLHF
V gene: TRBV6-5; CDR3 length: 12; J gene: TRBJ2-1; CDR3 protein: CASSSPYNEQFF
V gene: TRBV29-1; CDR3 length: 13; J gene: TRBJ2-5; CDR3 protein: CSVVETSQETQYF
V gene: TRBV11-2; CDR3 length: 14; J gene: TRBJ1-1; CDR3 protein: CASSLDGLNTEAFF
V gene: TRBV5-1; CDR3 length: 15; J gene: TRBJ1-4; CDR3 protein: CASSRDRQAGEKLFF
V gene: TRBV13; CDR3 length: 15; J gene: TRBJ2-2; CDR3 protein: CASSLQRQTTGELFF
V gene: TRBV7-2; CDR3 length: 16; J gene: TRBJ2-3; CDR3 protein: CASSPTASRGGGTQYF
V gene: TRBV11-3; CDR3 length: 16; J gene: TRBJ2-2; CDR3 protein: CASSLGQTGETGELFF
V gene: TRBV6-4; CDR3 length: 13; J gene: TRBJ2-7; CDR3 protein: CASIVLRGNEQYF
V gene: TRBV9; CDR3 length: 16; J gene: TRBJ2-3; CDR3 protein: CASSVGGGGTTDTQYF
V gene: TRBV5-1; CDR3 length: 16; J gene: TRBJ2-1; CDR3 protein: CASSLSGGLVYNEQFF